The T cell receptor beta chain described here comes from a study of kidney transplant recipient with SARS-CoV-2 infection (dated by TCRdb to about 2021). On this clonotype: The antigen it binds to is not known. No quality values exist for individual bases; no much larger clone is one base distant.

Read against the paper, the sample's time point label means: pre-pandemic baseline sample and day 111 after first positive SARS-CoV-2 test. Instrument used: Illumina MiSeq. Profiling of the peripheral T cell repertoire targeted human TCRbeta genes. Processing in the source paper ran as follows. Differential clonotype abundance was tested with beta-binomial modelling to account for variability over time. Expanded clonotypes were screened against the ImmuneCODE reference database of SARS-CoV-2-associated TCRs and were mapped to viral genome regions. Additional repertoire analyses examined TRBV gene usage, CDR3 length, CDR3 amino acid overlap between time points, distributions of clonotype abundance, and Jaccard similarity. TCRdb reworked the public reads: Q25 trimming with fastp, MiXCR clone assembly, productive beta chains retained. CDR3 protein sequences are deduplicated, and each keeps its most common genes and DNA. The V and J calls shown here were made by TCRdb, not taken from the authors' results. The sample has fewer than 250,000 distinct CDR3 sequences on record, around 26% of them singletons. The biggest ten clones account for nearly 7.5% of the sample.

The sequencing used a blood sample, collected at baseline and around day 120 from a kidney transplant recipient. The TCR sequence derives from a male patient in his thirties who had COVID-19 and was a kidney transplant recipient. After a transplant, some of the T cells may come from the graft donor.

The encoded CDR3 is CASSISSTLRKTYGYTF. The DNA reads as follows: TGTGCCAGCAGCATTTCGAGCACCCTTCGAAAGACCTATGGCTACACCTTC. The sequence joins TRBV3-1 to TRBJ1-2, with no confident D gene call. In the germline V gene (reference sequence), CDR1 corresponds to LGHDT and CDR2 to YNNKEL. Cut back by 5 bases and 4 bases, the V and J ends lie 23 bases apart. The CDR3 measures 17 amino acids from cysteine to phenylalanine. The kept DNA is CDR3 alone, 51 bases in frame from the first base.